This record looks at one T cell receptor beta chain sequence and its context. TCRdb called the RT-PCR reads again in MiXCR, with one record for every CDR3 protein. Of hundreds of thousands of distinct CDR3 sequences in the sample, 14% were seen once. Sequences were obtained from memory CD4+ T cells from blood. The origin of this receptor is a female donor in good health, serving as a healthy control.

CDR3 protein: CATQVAGGHEQYF. CDR3 in DNA: TGTGCCACCCAAGTGGCGGGGGGCCACGAGCAGTACTTC. The V and J genes are TRBV24-1 and TRBJ2-7; 8 bases agree with TRBD2. Germline CDR1 KGHDR, CDR2 SFDVKD. V dropped 9 bases and J dropped 5; count of bases not matched to a gene: 8. This CDR3 comprises 13 residues.